This is a list of T cell receptor beta chains from one sample in a study of OX40 agonist ivuxolimab in advanced cancers. Using immunoSEQ multiplex PCR, the repertoire was profiled, and TCRdb retains in-frame clones only, with some absent. The table records about 15,000 clones, around 88% of them present only once. Specimen: CD4+ or CD8+ T cells sorted from blood, collected in a trial of the OX40 agonist ivuxolimab. These TCRs come from an adult with an advanced solid tumor such as melanoma, head and neck, liver or kidney cancer. The CDR3 runs from the conserved cysteine through the conserved F or W. A D gene is named only where the DNA matches it firmly. Not all rows give a size; the values are once, few, many and, for expanded clones, a class.

j_gene	len	d_gene	abundance	v_gene	CDR3nt	CDR3aa
TRBJ2-7	15	.	.	TRBV9	TGTGCCAGCAGCGTAGATGAAGGGGTGGGCTACGAGCAGTACTTC	CASSVDEGVGYEQYF
TRBJ2-3	18	TRBD2	.	TRBV7-2	TGTGCCAGCAGCTTATATACTAGCGGGGAGACTAGCACAGATACGCAGTATTTT	CASSLYTSGETSTDTQYF
TRBJ2-3	16	TRBD2	.	TRBV7-2	TGTGCCAGCAGCTTAGCGCCACTAGCGGGCACAGATACGCAGTATTTT	CASSLAPLAGTDTQYF
TRBJ2-1	16	TRBD2	.	TRBV4-3	TGCGCCAGCAGCCAAGATCTGGGAGGGCCACACAATGAGCAGTTCTTC	CASSQDLGGPHNEQFF
TRBJ1-1	14	.	few	TRBV10-3	TGTGCCATCAGTGAACAAGGGATTGGCACTGAAGCTTTCTTT	CAISEQGIGTEAFF
TRBJ1-1	16	TRBD1	.	TRBV7-8	TGTGCCAGCAGCTTAGCCACTACAGGGGGCTACAGTGAAGCTTTCTTT	CASSLATTGGYSEAFF
TRBJ1-6	12	TRBD1	.	TRBV10-3	TGTGCCATCGGGACAGGGGCTTCACCCCTCCACTTT	CAIGTGASPLHF
TRBJ1-1	13	.	few	TRBV6-6	TGTGCCAGCAGTTACTCGGTGGGCACTGAAGCTTTCTTT	CASSYSVGTEAFF
TRBJ1-2	12	.	.	TRBV7-2	TGTGCCAGCAGCTTAGACAACTATGGCTACACCTTC	CASSLDNYGYTF
TRBJ2-2	12	.	.	TRBV7-3	TGTGCCAGCAGCTTAAGCACCGGGGAGCTGTTTTTT	CASSLSTGELFF
TRBJ2-1	15	TRBD2	.	TRBV6-5	TGTGCCAGCAGTCGCAGACTAGCGGGAGGATATGAGCAGTTCTTC	CASSRRLAGGYEQFF
TRBJ2-7	15	.	.	TRBV4-3	TGCGCCAGCAGCCAAGATTCGAGACGGGGGTACGAGCAGTACTTC	CASSQDSRRGYEQYF
TRBJ2-7	12	.	.	TRBV11-2	TGTGCCAGCAGCTCGAGTCCCTACGAGCAGTACTTC	CASSSSPYEQYF
TRBJ1-1	15	TRBD1	.	TRBV15	TGTGCCACCAGCAGAGGCGGGACAGGGGGACCAGAAGCTTTCTTT	CATSRGGTGGPEAFF
TRBJ1-1	13	.	.	TRBV2	TGTGCCAGCAGTTTCAGGGTGGACACTGAAGCTTTCTTT	CASSFRVDTEAFF
TRBJ1-2	11	.	.	TRBV30	TGTGCCTGGGATTTGAACTATGGCTACACCTTC	CAWDLNYGYTF
TRBJ2-7	14	.	few	TRBV30	TGTGCCTGGAGTGTACTTGCGGGCTACAACGAGCAGTACTTC	CAWSVLAGYNEQYF
TRBJ2-7	13	TRBD1	.	TRBV6-5	TGTGCCAGCAGTCCCGACAGGGGGTACGAGCAGTACTTC	CASSPDRGYEQYF
TRBJ2-1	14	.	.	TRBV28	TGTGCCAGCAGTTTCGTCGGTCCGGGCAATGAGCAGTTCTTC	CASSFVGPGNEQFF
TRBJ2-2	18	TRBD1	.	TRBV5-1	TGCGCCAGCAGCTTGGCCGAATTAGGGACAGGGAGCACCGGGGAGCTGTTTTTT	CASSLAELGTGSTGELFF
TRBJ1-1	11	.	.	TRBV20-1	TGCAGTGCTCCCAGGAACACTGAAGCTTTCTTT	CSAPRNTEAFF
TRBJ2-7	12	.	.	TRBV11-3	TGTGCCAGCAGCTTACAAGGGACCGAGCAGTACTTC	CASSLQGTEQYF
TRBJ1-2	15	TRBD1	.	TRBV5-4	TGTGCCAGCAGCCGGGACAGCTCAGCAAACTATGGCTACACCTTC	CASSRDSSANYGYTF
TRBJ1-2	16	.	.	TRBV12-5	TGTGCTAGTGGTTTGGTACAGGGACGGTTTAACTATGGCTACACCTTC	CASGLVQGRFNYGYTF
TRBJ1-2	17	TRBD1	.	TRBV10-3	TGTGCCATCAGTGAAGGGGTCAGGGGGCTGCGAGACTATGGCTACACCTTC	CAISEGVRGLRDYGYTF
TRBJ2-1	15	TRBD1	.	TRBV19	TGTGCCAGTAGTACTCGGACAGGGGGCGGGAATGAGCAGTTCTTC	CASSTRTGGGNEQFF
TRBJ1-2	14	.	.	TRBV2	TGTGCCACAACCGAGACAGCCTCTAACTATGGCTACACCTTC	CATTETASNYGYTF
TRBJ2-6	14	.	.	TRBV7-3	TGTGCCAGCAGCCGGGAGTCTGGGGCCAACGTCCTGACTTTC	CASSRESGANVLTF
TRBJ2-3	14	.	.	TRBV5-1	TGCGCCAGCAGGAATGGGGGGAGCACAGATACGCAGTATTTT	CASRNGGSTDTQYF
TRBJ1-5	15	TRBD1	few	TRBV2	TGTGCCAGCAGCGCCTCCGGGACAGGGGTTCAGCCCCAGCATTTT	CASSASGTGVQPQHF
TRBJ1-2	15	.	once	TRBV11-2	TGTGCCAGCAGCTTAGATATGGGAGGCATTCTGGGCTACACCTTC	CASSLDMGGILGYTF
TRBJ2-3	15	.	.	TRBV6-4	TGTGCCAGCAGTGACGGGCGAGGGAACACAGATACGCAGTATTTT	CASSDGRGNTDTQYF
TRBJ1-2	19	TRBD1	.	TRBV19	TGTGCCAGTAGTCCCTCAGGTCCCGGACAGGGGGCGCAGAACTATGGCTACACCTTC	CASSPSGPGQGAQNYGYTF
TRBJ2-5	15	.	.	TRBV27	TGTGCCAGCAGGTCCTACAGCGGTGGTTGGGGGACCCAGTACTTC	CASRSYSGGWGTQYF
TRBJ2-3	12	.	.	TRBV10-2	TGCGCCAGCACCTCAGGGGTGGATACGCAGTATTTT	CASTSGVDTQYF
TRBJ2-2	17	.	.	TRBV23-1	TGCGCCAGCAGTCAATCAGGGCAGGCCGCGAACACCGGGGAGCTGTTTTTT	CASSQSGQAANTGELFF
TRBJ2-5	15	TRBD1	.	TRBV6-5	TGTGCCAGCAGCTCTCTTGGCAGGGGGCGAGAGACCCAGTACTTC	CASSSLGRGRETQYF
TRBJ2-7	14	TRBD2	.	TRBV14	TGTGCCAGCAGCCAGACTAGCGGGAGGTTCGAGCAGTACTTC	CASSQTSGRFEQYF
TRBJ2-3	16	TRBD2	.	TRBV7-3	TGTGCCAGCAGCCAACTGGCTAGCGGGAGAAGGAATACGCAGTATTTT	CASSQLASGRRNTQYF
TRBJ1-4	15	TRBD1	.	TRBV2	TGTGCCAGCAGCGACCCGGGACAGGGGTCGGTCAAACTGTTTTTT	CASSDPGQGSVKLFF
TRBJ1-3	12	.	.	TRBV15	TGTGCCACCAGCAGAGCCGGAAACACCATATATTTT	CATSRAGNTIYF
TRBJ2-7	11	.	.	TRBV28	TGTGCCAGCGGACGGAACTACGAGCAGTACTTC	CASGRNYEQYF
TRBJ2-4	18	.	once	TRBV28	TGTGCCAGCAGTCCCCCACGACAGGGGAGGGCCATTAAAAACATTCAGTACTTC	CASSPPRQGRAIKNIQYF
TRBJ2-7	15	.	.	TRBV28	TGTGCCAGCAGTTCCCCGACAGGTGTTTCCTACGAGCAGTACTTC	CASSSPTGVSYEQYF
TRBJ2-5	12	.	.	TRBV6-1	TGTGCCAGCAGTACAGTGGAGGAGACCCAGTACTTC	CASSTVEETQYF
TRBJ2-3	13	.	.	TRBV5-4	TGTGCCAGCAGCCCTTCCCCCGGTGATACGCAGTATTTT	CASSPSPGDTQYF
TRBJ1-4	14	TRBD1	.	TRBV5-1	TGCGCCAGCACCCGCAGGGGGCCTGATGAAAAACTGTTTTTT	CASTRRGPDEKLFF
TRBJ2-3	14	.	.	TRBV19	TGTGCCAGTAGTCTGACAGGCGTCACAGATACGCAGTATTTT	CASSLTGVTDTQYF